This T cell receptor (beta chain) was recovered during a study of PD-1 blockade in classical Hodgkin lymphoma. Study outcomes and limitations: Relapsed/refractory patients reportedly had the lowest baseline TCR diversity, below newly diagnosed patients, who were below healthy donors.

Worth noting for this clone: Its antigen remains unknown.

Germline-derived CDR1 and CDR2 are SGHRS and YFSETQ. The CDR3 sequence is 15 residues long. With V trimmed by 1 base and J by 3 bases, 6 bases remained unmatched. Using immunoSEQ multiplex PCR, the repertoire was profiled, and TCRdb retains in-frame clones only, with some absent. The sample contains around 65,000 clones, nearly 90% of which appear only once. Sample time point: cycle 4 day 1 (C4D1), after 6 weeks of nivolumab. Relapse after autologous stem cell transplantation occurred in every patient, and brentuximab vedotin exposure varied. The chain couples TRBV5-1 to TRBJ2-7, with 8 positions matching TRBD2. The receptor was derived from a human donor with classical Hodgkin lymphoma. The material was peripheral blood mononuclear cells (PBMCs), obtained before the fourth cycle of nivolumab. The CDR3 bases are TGCGCCAGCAGCTTGTCCGGGGGGGCGGTCTACGAGCAGTACTTC. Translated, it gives CASSLSGGAVYEQYF.